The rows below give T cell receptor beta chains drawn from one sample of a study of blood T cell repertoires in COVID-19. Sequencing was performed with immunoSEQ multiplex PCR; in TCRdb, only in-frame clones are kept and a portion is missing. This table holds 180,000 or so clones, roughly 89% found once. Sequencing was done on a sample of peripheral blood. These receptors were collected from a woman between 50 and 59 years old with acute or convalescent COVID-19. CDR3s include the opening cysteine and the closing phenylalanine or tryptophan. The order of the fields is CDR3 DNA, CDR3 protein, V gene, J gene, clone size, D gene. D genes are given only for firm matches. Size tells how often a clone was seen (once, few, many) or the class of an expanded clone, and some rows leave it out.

TGTGCCATCAGCGTCCCCTCGGGACAGATGAACACTGAAGCTTTCTTT	CAISVPSGQMNTEAFF	TRBV10-3	TRBJ1-1	few	TRBD1
TGTGCCAGCAGTTACTCGGGGGTGGGAGGGGAGACCCAGTACTTC	CASSYSGVGGETQYF	TRBV6-5	TRBJ2-5	-	TRBD2
TGTGCCAGTAGTACCCACATGGCTTTTAACTATGGCTACACCTTC	CASSTHMAFNYGYTF	TRBV19	TRBJ1-2	-	-
TGTGCCACCAGCAGCTTGAGGGGGTCTTGGGAAGCTTTCTTT	CATSSLRGSWEAFF	TRBV15	TRBJ1-1	-	-
TGCGCCAGCAGCCACGAGACAGGGTGGGGCACTGAAGCTTTCTTT	CASSHETGWGTEAFF	TRBV5-1	TRBJ1-1	-	TRBD1
TGTGCCAGCAGCTCCAAGACAGGGGGCACTGAAGCTTTCTTT	CASSSKTGGTEAFF	TRBV7-9	TRBJ1-1	few	TRBD1
TGTGCCAGCTCACTGCCAGGGGGTAATTCACCCCTCCACTTT	CASSLPGGNSPLHF	TRBV18	TRBJ1-6	-	TRBD1
TGTGCCAGCAGCCAAGGTCTGACACGGGAGACCCAGTACTTC	CASSQGLTRETQYF	TRBV3-1/TRBV3-2	TRBJ2-5	-	-
TGTGCCAGCAGCTTAGGGGCCCTAGCGGAAGAGACCCAGTACTTC	CASSLGALAEETQYF	TRBV7-8	TRBJ2-5	once	TRBD2
TGTGCCAGCAGCCAGGGGGGCTATGGCTACACCTTC	CASSQGGYGYTF	TRBV5-6	TRBJ1-2	-	TRBD1
TGTGCCAGCAGCTCCACAGGCTCTAGCTCCTACAATGAGCAGTTCTTC	CASSSTGSSSYNEQFF	TRBV7-3	TRBJ2-1	-	-
TGTGCCAGTAGTTTGCAGGGTACCAATCAGCCCCAGCATTTT	CASSLQGTNQPQHF	TRBV19	TRBJ1-5	few	-
TGTGCCAGCAGCTCCCCCGCTGGCGGGACAGAGACCCAGTACTTC	CASSSPAGGTETQYF	TRBV5-4	TRBJ2-5	-	-
TGTGCCAGCAGTCAGGGGAATGGCTACACCTTC	CASSQGNGYTF	TRBV6-5	TRBJ1-2	once	-
TGTGCCAGTAGTACGGGACTAGCGGGGGACGAGCAGTACTTC	CASSTGLAGDEQYF	TRBV19	TRBJ2-7	-	TRBD2
TGTGCCAGTAGTATTTCTGGGAGTAACACTGAAGCTTTCTTT	CASSISGSNTEAFF	TRBV19	TRBJ1-1	few	-
TGTGCCAGCAGAGAGAGTGAAACCTTCTATGGCTACACCTTC	CASRESETFYGYTF	TRBV6-5	TRBJ1-2	-	-
TGTGCCAGCACCGAACAGGGATGGGAGACCCAGTACTTC	CASTEQGWETQYF	TRBV7-9	TRBJ2-5	-	-
TGTGCCAGCAGCCCCTGGACAGGGGGTGGAACCGGGGAGCTGTTTTTT	CASSPWTGGGTGELFF	TRBV7-9	TRBJ2-2	-	TRBD1
TGTGCCAGCAGGCCGCGTTCTGGGGCCAACGTCCTGACTTTC	CASRPRSGANVLTF	TRBV28	TRBJ2-6	few	-
TGTGCCAGCAGCAGCACAGGGGTGGAGGAGACCCAGTACTTC	CASSSTGVEETQYF	TRBV5-6	TRBJ2-5	-	TRBD1
TGTGCCAGCAGCATAGCCAAATCGAACACCGGGGAGCTGTTTTTT	CASSIAKSNTGELFF	TRBV9	TRBJ2-2	-	-
TGTGCCAGTAGTGGGAGGGACAACGAGCAGTACTTC	CASSGRDNEQYF	TRBV19	TRBJ2-7	once	-
TGCGCCAGCAGTCATTTTCGACTAGCGGTGGGTCGGAACAATGAGCAGTTCTTC	CASSHFRLAVGRNNEQFF	TRBV23-1	TRBJ2-1	-	TRBD2
TGCGCCAGCAGCCAGGACTCGAGCTCTGGAAACACCATATATTTT	CASSQDSSSGNTIYF	TRBV4-1	TRBJ1-3	-	-
TGTGCCAGCAGCCGGGAGACAGGGGTAGCTTTCTTT	CASSRETGVAFF	TRBV13	TRBJ1-1	-	TRBD1
TGTGCCAGCAGCTCTAACCTAGCGGGGGCCAGGGAGGAGCAGTTCTTC	CASSSNLAGAREEQFF	TRBV11-3	TRBJ2-1	-	TRBD2
TGCGCCAGCCGCTCGGGGACAGGCGAATTGAACTATGGCTACACCTTC	CASRSGTGELNYGYTF	TRBV5-1	TRBJ1-2	few	TRBD1
TGTGCCAGCAGTTACTCCCGACGGGAAGAGCAGTACTTC	CASSYSRREEQYF	TRBV6-6	TRBJ2-7	-	-
TGTGCCTGGAGTAGACAAAGGGAAAAACTGTTTTTT	CAWSRQREKLFF	TRBV30	TRBJ1-4	-	-
TGTGCCAGCAGCCAAGTACAGGGAGTTCAGACCCAGTACTTC	CASSQVQGVQTQYF	TRBV4-2	TRBJ2-5	-	-
TGTGCCAGCAGCTTCACTAGCGGGGGGAAAGAGACCCAGTACTTC	CASSFTSGGKETQYF	TRBV7-2	TRBJ2-5	-	TRBD2
TGCAGCGCCGGGACAACAGATCAGCCCCAGCATTTT	CSAGTTDQPQHF	TRBV29-1	TRBJ1-5	-	-
TGTGCCAGCAGCTTGCCGGGACAGGGGGCTGAAGCTTTCTTT	CASSLPGQGAEAFF	TRBV5-4	TRBJ1-1	-	TRBD1
TGTGCCAGCAGCTCCAGGACAGCTTATAACTATGGCTACACCTTC	CASSSRTAYNYGYTF	TRBV11-2	TRBJ1-2	-	-
TGTGCCAGCAGCGTAGGGACAGGAGGCTTCTATGGCTACACCTTC	CASSVGTGGFYGYTF	TRBV9	TRBJ1-2	-	TRBD1
TGTGCCAGCAGCCAAGACCCTACCGGGGAGCTGTTTTTT	CASSQDPTGELFF	TRBV3-1/TRBV3-2	TRBJ2-2	-	-